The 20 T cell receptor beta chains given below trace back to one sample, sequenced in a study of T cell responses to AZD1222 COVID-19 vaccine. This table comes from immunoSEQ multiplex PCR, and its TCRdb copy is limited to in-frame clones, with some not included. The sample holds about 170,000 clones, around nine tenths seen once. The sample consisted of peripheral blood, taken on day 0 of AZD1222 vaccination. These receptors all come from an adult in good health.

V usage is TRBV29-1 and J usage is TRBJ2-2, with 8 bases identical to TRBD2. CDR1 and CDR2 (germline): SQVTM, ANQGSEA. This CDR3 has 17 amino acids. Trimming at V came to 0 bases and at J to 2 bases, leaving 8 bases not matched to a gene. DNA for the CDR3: TGCAGCGTTGAAGATGGAAGAGCGGGAGTAAACACCGGGGAGCTGTTTTTT. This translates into CSVEDGRAGVNTGELFF.

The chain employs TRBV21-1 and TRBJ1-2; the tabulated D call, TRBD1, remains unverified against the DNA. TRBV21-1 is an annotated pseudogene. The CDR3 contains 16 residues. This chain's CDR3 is CASSKGRDRGDYGYTF. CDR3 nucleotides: TGTGCCAGCAGCAAAGGTAGGGACAGGGGAGACTATGGCTACACCTTC.

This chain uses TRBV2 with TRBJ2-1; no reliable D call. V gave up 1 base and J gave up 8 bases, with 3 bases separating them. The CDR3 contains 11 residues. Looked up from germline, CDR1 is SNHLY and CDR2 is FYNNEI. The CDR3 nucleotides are TGTGCCAGCAGTGAAGAGGATGAGCAGTTCTTC. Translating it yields CASSEEDEQFF.

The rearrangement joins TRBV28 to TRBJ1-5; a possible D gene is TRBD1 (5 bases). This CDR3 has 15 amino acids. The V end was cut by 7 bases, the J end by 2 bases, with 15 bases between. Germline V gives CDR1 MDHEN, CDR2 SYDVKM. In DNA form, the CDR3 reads TGTGCCAGCACCGTGGGGGTCATTGGCAATCAGCCCCAGCATTTT. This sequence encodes CASTVGVIGNQPQHF.

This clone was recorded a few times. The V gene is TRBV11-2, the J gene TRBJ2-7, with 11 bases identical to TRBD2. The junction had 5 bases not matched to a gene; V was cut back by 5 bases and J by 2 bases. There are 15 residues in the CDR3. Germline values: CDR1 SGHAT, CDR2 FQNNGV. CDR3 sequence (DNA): TGTGCCAGCAGCCCTTCGACTAGCGGGGCCTACGAGCAGTACTTC. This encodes CASSPSTSGAYEQYF.

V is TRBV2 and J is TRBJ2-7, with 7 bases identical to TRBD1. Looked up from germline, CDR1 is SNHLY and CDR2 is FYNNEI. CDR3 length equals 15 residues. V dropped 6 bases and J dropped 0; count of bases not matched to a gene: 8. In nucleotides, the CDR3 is TGTGCCAGCAGGGCCGACAGGGTTTTCTCCTACGAGCAGTACTTC. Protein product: CASRADRVFSYEQYF.

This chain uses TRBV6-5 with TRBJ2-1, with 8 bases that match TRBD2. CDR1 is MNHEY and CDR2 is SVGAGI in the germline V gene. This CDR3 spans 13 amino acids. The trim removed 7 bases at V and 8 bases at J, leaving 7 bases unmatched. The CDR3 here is CASTTTSDDEQFF. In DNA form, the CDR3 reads TGTGCCAGCACCACGACTAGCGACGATGAGCAGTTCTTC.

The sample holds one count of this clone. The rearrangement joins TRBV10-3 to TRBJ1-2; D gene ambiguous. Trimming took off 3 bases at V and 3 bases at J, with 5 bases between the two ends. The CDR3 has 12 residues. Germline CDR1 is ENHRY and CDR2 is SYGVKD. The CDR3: CAISDSDYGYTF. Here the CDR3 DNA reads TGTGCCATCAGTGACAGCGACTATGGCTACACCTTC.

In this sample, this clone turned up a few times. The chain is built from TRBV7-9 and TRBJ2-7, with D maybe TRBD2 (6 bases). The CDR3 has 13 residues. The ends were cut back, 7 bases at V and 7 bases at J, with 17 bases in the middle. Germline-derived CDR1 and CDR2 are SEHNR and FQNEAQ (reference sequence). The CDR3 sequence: CASTPPNRGEQYF. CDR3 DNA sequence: TGTGCCAGCACTCCCCCTAATCGGGGGGAGCAGTACTTC.

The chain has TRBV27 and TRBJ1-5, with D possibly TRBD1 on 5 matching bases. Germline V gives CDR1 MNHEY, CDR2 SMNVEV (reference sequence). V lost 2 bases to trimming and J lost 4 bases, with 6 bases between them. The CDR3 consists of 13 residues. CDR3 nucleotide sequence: TGTGCCAGCAGTTTAAGGGGTAATCAGCCCCAGCATTTT. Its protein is CASSLRGNQPQHF.

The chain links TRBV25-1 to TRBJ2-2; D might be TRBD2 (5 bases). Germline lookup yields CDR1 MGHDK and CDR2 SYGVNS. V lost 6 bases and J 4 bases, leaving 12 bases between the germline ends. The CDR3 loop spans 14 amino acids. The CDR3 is CASSWTGGTGELFF. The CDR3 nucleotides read TGTGCCAGCAGCTGGACTGGTGGCACCGGGGAGCTGTTTTTT. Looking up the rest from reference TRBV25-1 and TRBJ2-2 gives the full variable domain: EADIYQTPRYLVIGTGKKITLECSQTMGHDKMYWYQQDPGMELHLIHYSYGVNSTEKGDLSSESTVSRIRTEHFPLTLESARPSHTSQYLCASSWTGGTGELFFGEGSRLTVL.

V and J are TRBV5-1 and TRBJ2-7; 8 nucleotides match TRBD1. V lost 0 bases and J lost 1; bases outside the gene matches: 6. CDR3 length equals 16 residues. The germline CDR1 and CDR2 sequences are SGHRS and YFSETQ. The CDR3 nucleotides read TGCGCCAGCAGCTTGGGGACAGGGCTCAGGTCCTACGAGCAGTACTTC. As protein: CASSLGTGLRSYEQYF.

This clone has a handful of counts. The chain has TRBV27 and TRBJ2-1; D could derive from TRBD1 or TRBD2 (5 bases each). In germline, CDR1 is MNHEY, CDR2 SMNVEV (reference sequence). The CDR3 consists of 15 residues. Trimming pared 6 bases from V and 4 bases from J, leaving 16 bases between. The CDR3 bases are TGTGCCAGCAGCGACCAGGGACGGATTTACAATGAGCAGTTCTTC. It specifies CASSDQGRIYNEQFF.

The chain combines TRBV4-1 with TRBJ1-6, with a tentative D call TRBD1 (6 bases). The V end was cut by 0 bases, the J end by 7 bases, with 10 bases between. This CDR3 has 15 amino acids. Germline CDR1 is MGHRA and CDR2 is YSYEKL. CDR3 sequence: CASSQDRTANSPLHF. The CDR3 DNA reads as TGCGCCAGCAGCCAAGATCGGACAGCGAATTCACCCCTCCACTTT.

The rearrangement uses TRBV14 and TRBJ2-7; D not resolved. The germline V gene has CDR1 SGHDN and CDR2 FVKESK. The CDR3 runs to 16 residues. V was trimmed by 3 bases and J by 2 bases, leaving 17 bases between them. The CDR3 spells CASSHSDLFSTYEQYF. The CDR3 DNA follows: TGTGCCAGCAGCCATTCCGATCTCTTCTCCACCTACGAGCAGTACTTC.

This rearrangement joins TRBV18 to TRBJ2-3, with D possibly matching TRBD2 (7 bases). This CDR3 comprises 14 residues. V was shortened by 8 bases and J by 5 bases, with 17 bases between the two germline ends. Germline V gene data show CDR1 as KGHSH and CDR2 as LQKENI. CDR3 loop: CASPLGGGRDTQYF. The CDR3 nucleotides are TGTGCCAGCCCCCTGGGAGGGGGAAGAGATACGCAGTATTTT. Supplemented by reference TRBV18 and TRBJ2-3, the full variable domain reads NAGVMQNPRHLVRRRGQEARLRCSPMKGHSHVYWYRQLPEEGLKFMVYLQKENIIDESGMPKERFSAEFPKEGPSILRIQQVVRGDSAAYFCASPLGGGRDTQYFGPGTRLTVL.

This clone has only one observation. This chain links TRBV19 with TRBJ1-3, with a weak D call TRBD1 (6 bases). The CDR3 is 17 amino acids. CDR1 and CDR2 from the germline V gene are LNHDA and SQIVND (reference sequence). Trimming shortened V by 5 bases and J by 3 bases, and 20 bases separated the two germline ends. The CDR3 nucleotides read TGTGCCAGTAGTCTCCAGGCAACAGGGCCGGATGGAAACACCATATATTTT. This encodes CASSLQATGPDGNTIYF. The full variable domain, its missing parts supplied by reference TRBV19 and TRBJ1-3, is DGGITQSPKYLFRKEGQNVTLSCEQNLNHDAMYWYRQDPGQGLRLIYYSQIVNDFQKGDIAEGYSVSREKKESFPLTVTSAQKNPTAFYLCASSLQATGPDGNTIYFGEGSWLTVV.

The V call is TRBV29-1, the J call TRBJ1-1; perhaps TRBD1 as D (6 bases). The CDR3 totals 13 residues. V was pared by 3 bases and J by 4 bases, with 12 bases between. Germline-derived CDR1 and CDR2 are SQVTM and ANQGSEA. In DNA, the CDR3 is TGCAGCGTTGAGAGGGGGGTCAGCACTGAAGCTTTCTTT. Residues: CSVERGVSTEAFF.

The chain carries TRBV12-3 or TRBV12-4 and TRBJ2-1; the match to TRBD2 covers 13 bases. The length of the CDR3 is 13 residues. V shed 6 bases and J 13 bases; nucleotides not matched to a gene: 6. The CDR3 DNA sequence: TGTGCCAGCAGGTCCGGGACTAGCGGGAATCAGTTCTTC. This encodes CASRSGTSGNQFF.

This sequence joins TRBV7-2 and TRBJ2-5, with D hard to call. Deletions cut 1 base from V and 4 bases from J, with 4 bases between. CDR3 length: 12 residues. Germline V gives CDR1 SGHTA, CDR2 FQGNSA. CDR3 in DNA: TGTGCCAGCAGCTTAGTACTAGAGACCCAGTACTTC. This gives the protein CASSLVLETQYF.